The 18 T cell receptor beta chains presented below share a single source sample, sequenced in a study of response to subunit inactivated influenza vaccine. TCRdb reprocessed the RT-PCR reads with MiXCR, giving one entry per CDR3 protein. The profile shows hundreds of thousands of distinct CDR3 sequences, 13% to 15% of them singletons. Sample: PBMCs from blood, taken 14 to 15 days before vaccination. These receptors originate from a man aged 50 or older who received an inactivated influenza vaccine.

This clonotype was seen a handful of times. The chain is built from TRBV18 and TRBJ2-5; 9 bases map to TRBD1. CDR1 and CDR2 from the germline V gene are KGHSH and LQKENI. The CDR3 has 15 amino acids. The ends lost 3 bases at V and 2 bases at J; junction bases unmatched: 4. The DNA of the CDR3 is TGTGCCAGCTCACCGGAGGACAGGGGACAAGAGACCCAGTACTTC. Its protein product is CASSPEDRGQETQYF.

The chain employs TRBV5-1 and TRBJ1-1; TRBD1 is a possible D gene (5 bases). This CDR3 has 13 residues. Trimming removed 6 bases at V and 0 bases at J, with 9 bases between. Germline loops: CDR1 SGHRS, CDR2 YFSETQ. The CDR3 loop is CASNQGLNTEAFF. CDR3 coding DNA: TGCGCCAGCAATCAGGGCCTGAACACTGAAGCTTTCTTT. The full variable domain, rest sourced from reference TRBV5-1 and TRBJ1-1, is KAGVTQTPRYLIKTRGQQVTLSCSPISGHRSVSWYQQTPGQGLQFLFEYFSETQRNKGNFPGRFSGRQFSNSRSEMNVSTLELGDSALYLCASNQGLNTEAFFGQGTRLTVV.

There are many counts of this clonotype. The CDR3 loop is CSATKQRTDTQYF. The CDR3 DNA sequence: TGCAGTGCCACGAAACAGCGCACAGATACGCAGTATTTT. This chain connects TRBV20-1 to TRBJ2-3, with D unclear. Germline CDR1 is DFQATT and CDR2 is SNEGSKA (reference sequence). The CDR3 covers 13 residues. With 6 bases removed from V and 1 base from J, the gap between germline ends came to 11 bases.

As DNA, the CDR3 is TGCAGCGTCCTCAGGGCAGGGTTGGGGACCGGGGAGCTGTTTTTT. Protein product: CSVLRAGLGTGELFF. V is TRBV29-1 and J is TRBJ2-2, with D possibly TRBD1 on 5 matching bases. The CDR3 runs to 15 residues. V was cut by 6 bases and J by 5 bases, with 19 bases left in between. The V gene's germline CDR1 is SQVTM and CDR2 ANQGSEA.

This clonotype was counted ten times or more. The J gene is TRBJ2-3, the V gene TRBV2; no reliable D call. The CDR3 has 18 amino acids. CDR1 and CDR2 (germline): SNHLY, FYNNEI. V was clipped by 5 bases and J by 1 base, with 22 bases between them. CDR3: CASSPQPGYGLGTDTQYF. CDR3 bases: TGTGCCAGCAGTCCACAGCCCGGCTACGGCTTGGGCACAGATACGCAGTATTTT.

The chain joins TRBV9 to TRBJ2-2; TRBD2 agrees at 7 bases. V was clipped by 4 bases and J by 3 bases; unmatched bases: 6. This CDR3 region has 15 residues. Germline CDR1 SGDLS, CDR2 YYNGEE. DNA of the CDR3: TGTGCCAGCAGCCCCGGGACTACCCACACCGGGGAGCTGTTTTTT. Protein sequence: CASSPGTTHTGELFF.

V usage is TRBV24-1 and J usage is TRBJ2-1; D is unresolved. Germline CDR1 reads KGHDR; CDR2 reads SFDVKD. V was trimmed by 5 bases and J by 4 bases, leaving 11 bases between them. The CDR3 runs to 14 residues. The DNA of the CDR3 is TGTGCCACCAGTGCTCTATTGGGGTACAATGAGCAGTTCTTC. As protein: CATSALLGYNEQFF.

The chain combines TRBV12-3 or TRBV12-4 with TRBJ1-2, with TRBD1 matching 7 bases. The trim removed 1 base at V and 0 bases at J, leaving 5 bases unmatched. This CDR3 comprises 16 residues. The CDR3 loop is CASSLGQGRANYGYTF. CDR3 bases: TGTGCCAGCAGTTTAGGACAGGGTAGGGCTAACTATGGCTACACCTTC.

In its sample, this clonotype was seen a few times. The chain has TRBV15 and TRBJ2-1; TRBD2 aligns across 8 bases. This CDR3 has 14 amino acids. Germline values: CDR1 LNHNV, CDR2 YYDKDF (reference sequence). Trimming cost V 5 bases and J 4 bases; bases outside gene matches: 4. CDR3 loop: CATSGAGVYNEQFF. In DNA, the CDR3 is TGTGCCACCAGCGGAGCGGGGGTGTACAATGAGCAGTTCTTC.

This clonotype was observed a few times. CDR3 nucleotides: TGCGCCAGCAGCTTGAACGCTCAAGAGACCCAGTACTTC. This translates into CASSLNAQETQYF. The rearrangement joins TRBV5-1 to TRBJ2-5, with no clear D. The V gene lost 1 base and the J gene lost 2 bases, with 6 bases spanning the gap. This CDR3 has 13 amino acids. The germline CDR1 and CDR2 sequences are SGHRS and YFSETQ.

The chain uses TRBV21-1 and TRBJ2-7. TRBV21-1 is a known pseudogene. This CDR3 is 13 amino acids long. The CDR3 spells CASNRAGDAEQYF. In DNA, the CDR3 is TGTGCCAGCAACAGAGCGGGAGACGCCGAGCAGTACTTC.

This clonotype came up many times. CDR3 protein: CASRPSGGAADTQYF. The CDR3 DNA sequence: TGTGCCAGCAGGCCCTCCGGGGGAGCGGCAGATACGCAGTATTTT. The chain links TRBV2 to TRBJ2-3, with a weak D call TRBD2 (6 bases). Between the trimmed V and J ends, which lost 6 bases and 4 bases, there was a span of 17 bases. Per the germline V gene, CDR1 is SNHLY and CDR2 is FYNNEI. There are 15 residues in the CDR3.

As concerns this clonotype: Germline is not matched at one junction end, which may reflect a read error. The chain uses TRBV29-1 and TRBJ2-7; 9 nucleotides line up with TRBD2. From germline, CDR1 is SQVTM and CDR2 ANQGSEA. There are 16 residues in the CDR3. The CDR3 sequence is CSVEGLGGGAIYEQYF. Written as DNA, the CDR3 is TGCAGCGTAGAAGGCTTAGGCGGGGGGGCCATTTACGAGCAGTACTTC.

This clonotype was seen a few times. The chain recombines TRBV7-2 with TRBJ2-1; TRBD2 agrees at 10 bases. The CDR3 extends over 17 amino acids. The J segment lost 0 bases and the V segment lost 5 bases, leaving 7 bases of the junction unmatched. Germline V CDR1 and CDR2: SGHTA, FQGNSA. This chain's CDR3 is CASSLTSGASSYNEQFF. The CDR3, as DNA: TGTGCCAGCAGCCTCACTAGCGGGGCCAGCTCCTACAATGAGCAGTTCTTC. Variable domain in full (rest from reference TRBV7-2 and TRBJ2-1): GAGVSQSPSNKVTEKGKDVELRCDPISGHTALYWYRQSLGQGLEFLIYFQGNSAPDKSGLPSDRFSAERTGGSVSTLTIQRTQQEDSAVYLCASSLTSGASSYNEQFFGPGTRLTVL.

This clonotype has just a few counts. The CDR3 DNA follows: TGTGCCAGCAGTTACGCCACACAATCCAATCAGCCCCAGCATTTT. This gives the protein CASSYATQSNQPQHF. The chain recombines TRBV6-2 or TRBV6-3 with TRBJ1-5, with unresolved D. V was pared by 2 bases and J by 3 bases, with 11 bases between. The CDR3 consists of 15 residues. In germline, CDR1 is MNHEY, CDR2 SVGEGT.

V is TRBV4-1 and J is TRBJ2-1; maybe TRBD2 (6 bases). The CDR3 has 17 amino acids. Per the germline V gene, CDR1 is MGHRA and CDR2 is YSYEKL. V was trimmed by 1 base and J by 8 bases, leaving 21 bases between them. For the CDR3, the DNA is TGCGCCAGCAGCCAAGGGGTCTCCGGGAGCACTAGCCATGAGCAGTTCTTC. Encoded protein: CASSQGVSGSTSHEQFF.

This clonotype was detected a few times. The CDR3: CSARETGGWNTIYF. DNA for the CDR3: TGCAGTGCTAGAGAGACAGGGGGCTGGAACACCATATATTTT. The chain uses TRBV20-1 and TRBJ1-3; the match to TRBD1 covers 10 bases. From germline, CDR1 is DFQATT and CDR2 SNEGSKA (reference sequence). This CDR3 spans 14 amino acids. The V and J ends lost 0 bases and 7 bases, in that order; junction bases with no gene match: 3.

This clonotype has more than one count but fewer than ten. The V and J genes are TRBV11-1 and TRBJ2-3, with 11 bases matching TRBD2. The V gene end was trimmed by 5 bases and the J gene end by 2 bases; junction bases not matched to a gene: 15. The CDR3 runs to 19 residues. The germline V gene encodes CDR1 SGHAT and CDR2 FQDESV (reference sequence). CDR3 in DNA: TGTGCCAGCAGCAGCTTTAAGGCCCTAGCGGGGGGCCTCACAGATACGCAGTATTTT. Protein sequence: CASSSFKALAGGLTDTQYF.